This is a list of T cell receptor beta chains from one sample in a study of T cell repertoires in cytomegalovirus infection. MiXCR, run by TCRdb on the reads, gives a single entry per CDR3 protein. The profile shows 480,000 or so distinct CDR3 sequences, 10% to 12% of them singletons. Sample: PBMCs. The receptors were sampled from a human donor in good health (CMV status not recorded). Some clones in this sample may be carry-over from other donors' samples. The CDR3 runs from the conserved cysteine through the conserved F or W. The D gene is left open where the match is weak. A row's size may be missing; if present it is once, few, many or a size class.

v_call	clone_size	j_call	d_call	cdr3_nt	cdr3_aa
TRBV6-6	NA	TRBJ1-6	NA	TGTGCCAGCAGTTATGGGGCGGTGGATAATTCACCCCTCCACTTT	CASSYGAVDNSPLHF
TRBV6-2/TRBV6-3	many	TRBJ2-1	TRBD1	TGTGCCAGCAGTTACTCGGGGACAGTCTACAATGAGCAGTTCTTC	CASSYSGTVYNEQFF
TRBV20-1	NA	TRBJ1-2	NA	TGCAGTGCTAGAGATCGAGAGGGATTAATTAATGGCTACACCTTC	CSARDREGLINGYTF
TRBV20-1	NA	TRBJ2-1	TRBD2	TGCAGTGCTACTCCGGGACTACTCTACAATGAGCAGTTCTTC	CSATPGLLYNEQFF
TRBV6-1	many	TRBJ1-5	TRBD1	TGTGCCAGCAGTTCGCGGACAGGGGATAATCAGCCCCAGCATTTT	CASSSRTGDNQPQHF
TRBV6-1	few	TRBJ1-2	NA	TGTGCCAGCAGTGAAGTGGACAGACTCTCCGGCTACACCTTC	CASSEVDRLSGYTF
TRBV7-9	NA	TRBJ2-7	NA	TGTGCCACCCAGGGGAAGGGGGGCTCCTACGAGCAGTACTTC	CATQGKGGSYEQYF
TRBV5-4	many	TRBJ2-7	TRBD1	TGTGCCAGCAGCCGTGCCGGGACAGGCGGGATCGAGCAGTACTTC	CASSRAGTGGIEQYF
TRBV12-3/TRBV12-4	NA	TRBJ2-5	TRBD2	TGTGCCAGCACCACTAGCGGTGGTGAGACCCAGTACTTC	CASTTSGGETQYF
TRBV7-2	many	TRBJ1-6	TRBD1	TGTGCCAGCAGCTCAACCCGGACAGGGACAGTTTATAATTCACCCCTCCACTTT	CASSSTRTGTVYNSPLHF
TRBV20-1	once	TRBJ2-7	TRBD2	TGCAGTGCTAGAGATTTAGCGGGGGAGACCTACGAGCAGTACTTC	CSARDLAGETYEQYF
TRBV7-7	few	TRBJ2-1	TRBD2	TGTGCCAGCAGCGAGGGGGTCATAGCGGGGGGGCAAGAGCAGTTCTTC	CASSEGVIAGGQEQFF
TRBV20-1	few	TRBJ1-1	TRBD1	TGCAGCAATTACAGGGGGCTGCGAGCTTTCTTT	CSNYRGLRAFF
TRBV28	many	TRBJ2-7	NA	TGTGCCAGCAGTTTATCACCCGGGGCAGGGGAGGGCTACGAGCAGTACTTC	CASSLSPGAGEGYEQYF
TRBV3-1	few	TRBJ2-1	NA	TGTGCCAGCAGCCAAGATGGAGAGGGGAACTACAATGAGCAGTTCTTC	CASSQDGEGNYNEQFF
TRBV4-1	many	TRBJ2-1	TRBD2	TGCGCCAGCAGCCAAGTCGGACTAGCGGGGGGCCTTATCTACAATGAGCAGTTCTTC	CASSQVGLAGGLIYNEQFF
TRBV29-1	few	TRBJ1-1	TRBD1	TGCAGCGTCCCGGGACAGGGAATCACTGAAGCTTTCTTT	CSVPGQGITEAFF
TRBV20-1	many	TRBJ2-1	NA	TGCAGTGCTAGAGGGTTGGACAATGAGCAGTTCTTC	CSARGLDNEQFF
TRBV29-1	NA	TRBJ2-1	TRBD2	TGCAGCGTTGAAGGGGCTAGCGGAGTACCCTACAATGAGCAGTTCTTC	CSVEGASGVPYNEQFF
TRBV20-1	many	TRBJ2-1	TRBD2	TGCAGTGCCAACGGCCCAGCGGGAAGCCACAATGAGCAGTTCTTC	CSANGPAGSHNEQFF
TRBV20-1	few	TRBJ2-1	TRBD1	TGCAGTGCCCCCTTGGGACAGGGGGCTCAAGGCGATGAGCAGTTCTTC	CSAPLGQGAQGDEQFF
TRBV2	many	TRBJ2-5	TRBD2	TGTGCCAGCGGGGACGGGAGGGAGACCCAGTACTTC	CASGDGRETQYF